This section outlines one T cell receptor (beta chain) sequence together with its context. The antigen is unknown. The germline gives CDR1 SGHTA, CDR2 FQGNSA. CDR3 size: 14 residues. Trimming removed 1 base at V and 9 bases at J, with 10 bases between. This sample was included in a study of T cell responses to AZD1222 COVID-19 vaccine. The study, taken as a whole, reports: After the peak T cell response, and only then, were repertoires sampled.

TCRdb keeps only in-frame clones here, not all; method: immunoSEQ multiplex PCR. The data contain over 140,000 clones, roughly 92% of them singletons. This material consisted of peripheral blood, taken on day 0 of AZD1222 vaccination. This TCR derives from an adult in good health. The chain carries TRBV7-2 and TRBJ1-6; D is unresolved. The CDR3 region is CASSLENRSSPLHF. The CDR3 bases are TGTGCCAGCAGCTTAGAAAATCGCAGTTCACCCCTCCACTTT.